The 6 T cell receptor beta chains presented below share a single source sample, sequenced in a study of blood T cell repertoires in COVID-19. TCRdb's copy holds only in-frame clones and misses some; the assay was immunoSEQ multiplex PCR. The sample has just under 65,000 clones; roughly 75% are singletons. Material: peripheral blood. The origin of the receptors is a man in his 60s with COVID-19, enrolled during active disease.

The rearrangement links TRBV25-1 to TRBJ2-7; possibly TRBD1 for D (5 bases). CDR3 length: 12 residues. The germline CDR1 and CDR2 sequences are MGHDK and SYGVNS. Deletions cut 4 bases from V and 2 bases from J, with 6 bases between. The CDR3 DNA follows: TGTGCCAGCAGTGGACAGCCCTACGAGCAGTACTTC. It codes for CASSGQPYEQYF.

This clone was found a few times. The J gene is TRBJ2-5, the V gene TRBV21-1; the table assigns TRBD2, which was not confirmed against the DNA. TRBV21-1 is an annotated pseudogene. The CDR3 has 14 residues. The CDR3 DNA reads TGTGCCAGCAGTATAGGACTAGCGGAAGAGACCCAGTACTTC. Its protein product is CASSIGLAEETQYF.

The chain combines TRBV29-1 with TRBJ2-3, with D possibly TRBD2 on 5 matching bases. This CDR3 spans 14 amino acids. Trimming took off 1 base at V and 5 bases at J, with 13 bases between the two ends. Germline V CDR1 and CDR2: SQVTM, ANQGSEA. CDR3: CSVEATGLRDTQYF. The DNA of the CDR3 is TGCAGCGTTGAAGCGACGGGGTTAAGAGATACGCAGTATTTT.

The V call is TRBV5-1, the J call TRBJ1-5, with TRBD1 matching over 9 bases. Germline V gives CDR1 SGHRS, CDR2 YFSETQ. The ends lost 0 bases at V and 5 bases at J; junction bases unmatched: 0. There are 14 residues in the CDR3. The CDR3 DNA follows: TGCGCCAGCAGCTTGGGGACAGGGGATCAGCCCCAGCATTTT. Encoded protein: CASSLGTGDQPQHF.

V gene TRBV30 combines with J gene TRBJ2-5; tentatively, D is TRBD2 (6 bases). The CDR3 runs to 13 residues. The V end was cut by 4 bases, the J end by 5 bases, with 14 bases between. Germline V lookup: CDR1 GTSNPN, CDR2 SVGIG (reference sequence). The CDR3 here is CAWKAGIYETQYF. Here the CDR3 DNA reads TGTGCCTGGAAGGCGGGGATTTATGAGACCCAGTACTTC.

The chain has TRBV5-1 and TRBJ1-4; possible D gene TRBD1, 6 bases. The CDR3 is made up of 15 amino acids. Germline-derived CDR1 and CDR2 are SGHRS and YFSETQ. The V gene lost 3 bases and the J gene lost 3 bases, with 12 bases spanning the gap. Written as DNA, the CDR3 is TGCGCCAGCAGCTCCCTCGGACAGCCTAATGAAAAACTGTTTTTT. Translation gives CASSSLGQPNEKLFF.